Many counts were recorded for the clone carrying this TCR beta chain. Its antigen remains unidentified. This CDR3 has 15 residues. The V gene's germline CDR1 is LNHDA and CDR2 SQIVND (reference sequence). V dropped 7 bases and J dropped 9 bases, with 19 bases sitting between them. This specimen comes from a study of human T cells and chemical hapten exposure. Study-level points and caveats: Counts of TCRs above 1 in 1000 frequency stayed unchanged with DPC sensitization.

Time point of the sample: pre-sensitization, week 0. This sample's treatment: therapeutic diphenylcyclopropenone sensitization with weekly scalp DPC. TCRdb re-called the RACE reads with MiXCR, one entry per CDR3 protein. The repertoire consists of 85,000 to 130,000 distinct CDR3 sequences, with about 12% occurring once and the leading ten covering around 1.5%. The sequence came from a woman between 45 and 65 years old with alopecia areata. Some clones in this sample may be carry-over from other donors' samples. The sample here was whole blood, taken in connection with sensitization to the hapten diphenylcyclopropenone (DPC). This rearrangement joins TRBV19 to TRBJ1-6; D gene unclear. Here the CDR3 DNA reads TGTGCCAGTATGGACGCGGCGGGTATGGCTTCACCCCTCCACTTT. This encodes CASMDAAGMASPLHF.